One and the same sample provided the 2 T cell receptor beta chains below, sequenced in a study of PD-1 blockade in classical Hodgkin lymphoma. Time point described: cycle 4 day 1 (C4D1), after about 6 weeks of nivolumab. With no exception, relapse followed autologous stem cell transplantation in all patients, and brentuximab vedotin exposure varied. Thawed PBMCs supplied CD8+ T cells via magnetic negative selection. TCRdb keeps only in-frame clones here, not all; method: immunoSEQ multiplex PCR. Of some 20,000 clones in the sample, about four fifths were seen once. The material was CD8+ T cells from blood, obtained before the fourth cycle of nivolumab. The source of these receptors is a human donor with classical Hodgkin lymphoma.

The chain joins TRBV28 to TRBJ2-1; TRBD1 is a possible D gene (6 bases). The germline gives CDR1 MDHEN, CDR2 SYDVKM. Trimming removed 5 bases at V and 4 bases at J, with 15 bases between. The CDR3 is made up of 15 amino acids. The CDR3 DNA is TGTGCCAGCAGTCATCATTACAGGGTGTACAATGAGCAGTTCTTC. Amino acids: CASSHHYRVYNEQFF.

The CDR3 here is CASSLVDGSYNEQFF. The CDR3 coding sequence is TGTGCCAGCAGCTTGGTGGACGGCTCCTACAATGAGCAGTTCTTC. J is TRBJ2-1 and V is TRBV7-3; D unresolved. V was clipped by 3 bases and J by 0 bases, with 9 bases between them. Per germline, CDR1 SGHTA and CDR2 FQGTGA. The CDR3 sequence is 15 residues long.